This T cell receptor beta chain was recovered during a study of blood T cells in healthy people across ages. Study findings and constraints: It was the long-lived donors that had more naive CD4+ cells and higher diversity than aged donors.

V was pared by 7 bases and J by 2 bases, with 14 bases between. The V gene's germline CDR1 is MNHEY and CDR2 SVGAGI. The CDR3 loop spans 14 amino acids. Primed by a sample-barcoded 5' primer and a J-beta primer mix, a second PCR proceeded for 7 to 11 cycles. MiXCR, applied by TCRdb to the 5' RACE reads, yields one record per CDR3 protein. The data show about 1.5 million distinct CDR3 sequences, approximately 40% seen once. Details on this clonotype: Antigen: not known.

Sequencing was done on a sample of blood. The source is a woman aged 18-35 years in good health. The chain couples TRBV6-5 to TRBJ2-5; D gene unclear. CDR3 region: CASTDPGRQETQYF. The CDR3 nucleotides read TGTGCCAGCACCGACCCGGGCCGACAAGAGACCCAGTACTTC.